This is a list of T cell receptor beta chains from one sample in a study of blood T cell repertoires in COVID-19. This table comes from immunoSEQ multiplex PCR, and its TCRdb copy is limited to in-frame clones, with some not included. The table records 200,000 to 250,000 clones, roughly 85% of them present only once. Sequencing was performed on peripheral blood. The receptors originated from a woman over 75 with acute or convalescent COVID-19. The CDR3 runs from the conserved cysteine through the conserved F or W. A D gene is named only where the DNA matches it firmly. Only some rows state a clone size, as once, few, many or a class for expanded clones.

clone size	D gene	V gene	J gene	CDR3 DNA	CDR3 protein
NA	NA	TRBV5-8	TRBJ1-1	TGTGCCAGCAGCGCGGGACGTAGGAACACTGAAGCTTTCTTT	CASSAGRRNTEAFF
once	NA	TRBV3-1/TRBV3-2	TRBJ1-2	TGTGCCAGCAGCCAAGGACGGGGGGATGGCTACACCTTC	CASSQGRGDGYTF
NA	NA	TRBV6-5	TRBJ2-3	TGTGCCAGCAGTTACTCTAGGACTGGAGATACGCAGTATTTT	CASSYSRTGDTQYF
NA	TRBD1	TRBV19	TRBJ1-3	TGTGCCAGTAACACAGGGGCAGGAAACACCATATATTTT	CASNTGAGNTIYF
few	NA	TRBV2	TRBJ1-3	TGTGCCAGCAGTGGAGTAGGCGGGAGCTCTGGAAACACCATATATTTT	CASSGVGGSSGNTIYF
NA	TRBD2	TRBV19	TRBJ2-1	TGTGCCAGTAGCAGGGCGCGGGGGGTCTCCTACAATGAGCAGTTCTTC	CASSRARGVSYNEQFF
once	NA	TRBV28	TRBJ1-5	TGTGCCAGCAGTTCGCAACAGGTTAGCAATCAGCCCCAGCATTTT	CASSSQQVSNQPQHF
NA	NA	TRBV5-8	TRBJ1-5	TGTGCCAGCAGCTCCAGGGGACATAGCAATCAGCCCCAGCATTTT	CASSSRGHSNQPQHF
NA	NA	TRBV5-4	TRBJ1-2	TGTGCCAGCACTGGGGCAGCGGGCTATGGCTACACCTTC	CASTGAAGYGYTF
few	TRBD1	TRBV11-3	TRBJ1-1	TGTGCCAGCAGCTTACGGACAGGGGCGGCCACTGAAGCTTTCTTT	CASSLRTGAATEAFF
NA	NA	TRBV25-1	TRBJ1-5	TGTGCCAGCAGTTTTATCGGGGATGGGCAGCCCCAGCATTTT	CASSFIGDGQPQHF
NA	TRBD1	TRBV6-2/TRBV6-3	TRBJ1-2	TGTGCCAGCAGTTACTCGAAGGCCAGGGGGGCGGTCACCTTC	CASSYSKARGAVTF
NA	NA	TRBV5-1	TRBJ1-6	TGCGCCAGCAGCTTGGCCTATGGACAGAGGGGTTCACCCCTCCACTTT	CASSLAYGQRGSPLHF
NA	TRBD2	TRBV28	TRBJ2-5	TGTGCCAGCAGTGGGGCTAGCGGGGGGGCGGAGACCCAGTACTTC	CASSGASGGAETQYF
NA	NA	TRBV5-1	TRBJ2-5	TGCGCCAGCAGCGTCGAAGAGACCCAGTACTTC	CASSVEETQYF
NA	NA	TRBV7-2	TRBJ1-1	TGTGCCAGCAGACCTTCTGCAGGGTATGACACTGAAGCTTTCTTT	CASRPSAGYDTEAFF
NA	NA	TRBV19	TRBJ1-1	TGTGCCAGTAGCACAGGTCTGAACACTGAAGCTTTCTTT	CASSTGLNTEAFF
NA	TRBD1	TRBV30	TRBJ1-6	TGTGCCTGGACCACCGGACAGGGTGTGGGTTCACCCCTCCACTTT	CAWTTGQGVGSPLHF
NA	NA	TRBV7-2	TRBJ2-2	TGTGCCAGCAGCTTAGGACAGGGAGGAAGGACCGGGGAGCTGTTTTTT	CASSLGQGGRTGELFF
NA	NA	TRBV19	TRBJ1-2	TGTGCCAGTAGTATTGGGGCGGCGACTAACTATGGCTACACCTTC	CASSIGAATNYGYTF
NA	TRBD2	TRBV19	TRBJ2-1	TGTGCCAGTAGTATTGCGGGGGGTGAGTTCTTC	CASSIAGGEFF
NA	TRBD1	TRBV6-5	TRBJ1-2	TGTGCCAGCAGTCCACCGACAGGGTATGGCTACACCTTC	CASSPPTGYGYTF
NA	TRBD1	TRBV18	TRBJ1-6	TGTGCCAGCTCACCAGACAGGGGGAATTCACCCCTCCACTTT	CASSPDRGNSPLHF
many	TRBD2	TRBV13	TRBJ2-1	TGTGCCAGCAGCTTGAGCGCGGGGGGCATTGGGTCCTACAATGAGCAGTTCTTC	CASSLSAGGIGSYNEQFF
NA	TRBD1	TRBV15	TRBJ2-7	TGTGCCACCAGCAGAGATAACAGGGGGATTAACGAGCAGTACTTC	CATSRDNRGINEQYF
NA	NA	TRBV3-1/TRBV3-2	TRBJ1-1	TGTGCCAGCAGCGCAAGCGACACTGAAGCTTTCTTT	CASSASDTEAFF
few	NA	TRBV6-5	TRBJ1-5	TGTGCCAGCAGCCCCTCCGGGGGCAATCAGCCCCAGCATTTT	CASSPSGGNQPQHF
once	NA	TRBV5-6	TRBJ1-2	TGTGCCAGCAGCCTCCTAGCAGTTAACTATGGCTACACCTTC	CASSLLAVNYGYTF
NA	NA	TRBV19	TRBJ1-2	TGTGCCAGTAGTATAGGGTGGCCTAACTATGGCTACACCTTC	CASSIGWPNYGYTF
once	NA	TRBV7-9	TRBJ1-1	TGTGCCAGCAGCCCCGGGGGGAAAGCTTTCTTT	CASSPGGKAFF
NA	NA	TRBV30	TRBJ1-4	TGTGCCTGGAAGGCACAGGGAGATGAAAAACTGTTTTTT	CAWKAQGDEKLFF
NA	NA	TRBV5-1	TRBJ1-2	TGCGCCAGCAGCCCTACGTCGGGGGGGCAGAACTATGGCTACACCTTC	CASSPTSGGQNYGYTF
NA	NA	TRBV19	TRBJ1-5	TGTGCCAGTAGTGATACAGGGTTCAATCAGCCCCAGCATTTT	CASSDTGFNQPQHF
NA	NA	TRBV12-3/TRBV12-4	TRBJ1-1	TGTGCCAGCAGCTACGAAAAGAACACTGAAGCTTTCTTT	CASSYEKNTEAFF
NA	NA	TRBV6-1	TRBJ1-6	TGTGCCAGCAGTGAAGTTGGGGGCGGTGGACCCCTCCACTTT	CASSEVGGGGPLHF
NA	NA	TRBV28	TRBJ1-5	TGTGCCAGCAGGCAGACTACAAGCAATCAGCCCCAGCATTTT	CASRQTTSNQPQHF
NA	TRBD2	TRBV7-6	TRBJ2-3	TGTGCCAGCAGCCGCGGGGGGAGCACAGATACGCAGTATTTT	CASSRGGSTDTQYF
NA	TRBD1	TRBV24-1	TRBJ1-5	TGTGCCACCAGTTCAGGGGGGAGCAATCAGCCCCAGCATTTT	CATSSGGSNQPQHF
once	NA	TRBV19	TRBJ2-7	TGTGCCAGTAGTACCCAGGGAACCTCCTACGAGCAGTACTTC	CASSTQGTSYEQYF
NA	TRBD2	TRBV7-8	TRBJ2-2	TGTGCCAGCAGCCCTAGCGGGATGAACACCGGGGAGCTGTTTTTT	CASSPSGMNTGELFF
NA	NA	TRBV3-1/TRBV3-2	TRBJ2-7	TGTGCCAGCAGCCAAGACAGGGGCTCCTACGAGCAGTACTTC	CASSQDRGSYEQYF
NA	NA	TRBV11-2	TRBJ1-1	TGTGCCAGTAGAATCAGGGCCTTCCCCACTGAAGCTTTCTTT	CASRIRAFPTEAFF
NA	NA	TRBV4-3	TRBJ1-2	TGCGCCAGCAGCCAAGAGCTGGACAGTTTTTATGGCTACACCTTC	CASSQELDSFYGYTF